This TCR beta chain was captured by sequencing in a study of CD8+ T cells in alopecia areata. Looking at the study overall: For the treated group, dosing was oral tofacitinib at 5 to 10 mg twice daily. Broader study findings: Affected lesional scalp, above all in alopecia totalis/universalis, was more clonal than normal scalp.

This CDR3 has 15 residues. Germline values: CDR1 MNHEY, CDR2 SMNVEV (reference sequence). V gave up 2 bases and J gave up 4 bases, with 15 bases separating them. To note about this clone: Its antigen is as yet unknown.

It was from alopecia areata patients that lesional scalp punch biopsies and peripheral blood were collected. Sorted populations comprised CD4+ and CD8+ T cells obtained from PBMCs. Reverse transcribed after extraction, RNA yielded cDNA as the sequencing template. Measured with immunoSEQ multiplex PCR; TCRdb has only the in-frame clones, and not every one. The sample yields over 100,000 clones, about 50% seen once. This clonotype was obtained from a human donor with alopecia areata. The gene calls are TRBV27 and TRBJ2-7; no clear D. The specimen was CD8+ T cells sorted from blood, collected at week 0. CDR3 coding DNA: TGTGCCAGCAGTTTAGAAGTAGGGCACCCTTACGAGCAGTACTTC. It encodes CASSLEVGHPYEQYF.